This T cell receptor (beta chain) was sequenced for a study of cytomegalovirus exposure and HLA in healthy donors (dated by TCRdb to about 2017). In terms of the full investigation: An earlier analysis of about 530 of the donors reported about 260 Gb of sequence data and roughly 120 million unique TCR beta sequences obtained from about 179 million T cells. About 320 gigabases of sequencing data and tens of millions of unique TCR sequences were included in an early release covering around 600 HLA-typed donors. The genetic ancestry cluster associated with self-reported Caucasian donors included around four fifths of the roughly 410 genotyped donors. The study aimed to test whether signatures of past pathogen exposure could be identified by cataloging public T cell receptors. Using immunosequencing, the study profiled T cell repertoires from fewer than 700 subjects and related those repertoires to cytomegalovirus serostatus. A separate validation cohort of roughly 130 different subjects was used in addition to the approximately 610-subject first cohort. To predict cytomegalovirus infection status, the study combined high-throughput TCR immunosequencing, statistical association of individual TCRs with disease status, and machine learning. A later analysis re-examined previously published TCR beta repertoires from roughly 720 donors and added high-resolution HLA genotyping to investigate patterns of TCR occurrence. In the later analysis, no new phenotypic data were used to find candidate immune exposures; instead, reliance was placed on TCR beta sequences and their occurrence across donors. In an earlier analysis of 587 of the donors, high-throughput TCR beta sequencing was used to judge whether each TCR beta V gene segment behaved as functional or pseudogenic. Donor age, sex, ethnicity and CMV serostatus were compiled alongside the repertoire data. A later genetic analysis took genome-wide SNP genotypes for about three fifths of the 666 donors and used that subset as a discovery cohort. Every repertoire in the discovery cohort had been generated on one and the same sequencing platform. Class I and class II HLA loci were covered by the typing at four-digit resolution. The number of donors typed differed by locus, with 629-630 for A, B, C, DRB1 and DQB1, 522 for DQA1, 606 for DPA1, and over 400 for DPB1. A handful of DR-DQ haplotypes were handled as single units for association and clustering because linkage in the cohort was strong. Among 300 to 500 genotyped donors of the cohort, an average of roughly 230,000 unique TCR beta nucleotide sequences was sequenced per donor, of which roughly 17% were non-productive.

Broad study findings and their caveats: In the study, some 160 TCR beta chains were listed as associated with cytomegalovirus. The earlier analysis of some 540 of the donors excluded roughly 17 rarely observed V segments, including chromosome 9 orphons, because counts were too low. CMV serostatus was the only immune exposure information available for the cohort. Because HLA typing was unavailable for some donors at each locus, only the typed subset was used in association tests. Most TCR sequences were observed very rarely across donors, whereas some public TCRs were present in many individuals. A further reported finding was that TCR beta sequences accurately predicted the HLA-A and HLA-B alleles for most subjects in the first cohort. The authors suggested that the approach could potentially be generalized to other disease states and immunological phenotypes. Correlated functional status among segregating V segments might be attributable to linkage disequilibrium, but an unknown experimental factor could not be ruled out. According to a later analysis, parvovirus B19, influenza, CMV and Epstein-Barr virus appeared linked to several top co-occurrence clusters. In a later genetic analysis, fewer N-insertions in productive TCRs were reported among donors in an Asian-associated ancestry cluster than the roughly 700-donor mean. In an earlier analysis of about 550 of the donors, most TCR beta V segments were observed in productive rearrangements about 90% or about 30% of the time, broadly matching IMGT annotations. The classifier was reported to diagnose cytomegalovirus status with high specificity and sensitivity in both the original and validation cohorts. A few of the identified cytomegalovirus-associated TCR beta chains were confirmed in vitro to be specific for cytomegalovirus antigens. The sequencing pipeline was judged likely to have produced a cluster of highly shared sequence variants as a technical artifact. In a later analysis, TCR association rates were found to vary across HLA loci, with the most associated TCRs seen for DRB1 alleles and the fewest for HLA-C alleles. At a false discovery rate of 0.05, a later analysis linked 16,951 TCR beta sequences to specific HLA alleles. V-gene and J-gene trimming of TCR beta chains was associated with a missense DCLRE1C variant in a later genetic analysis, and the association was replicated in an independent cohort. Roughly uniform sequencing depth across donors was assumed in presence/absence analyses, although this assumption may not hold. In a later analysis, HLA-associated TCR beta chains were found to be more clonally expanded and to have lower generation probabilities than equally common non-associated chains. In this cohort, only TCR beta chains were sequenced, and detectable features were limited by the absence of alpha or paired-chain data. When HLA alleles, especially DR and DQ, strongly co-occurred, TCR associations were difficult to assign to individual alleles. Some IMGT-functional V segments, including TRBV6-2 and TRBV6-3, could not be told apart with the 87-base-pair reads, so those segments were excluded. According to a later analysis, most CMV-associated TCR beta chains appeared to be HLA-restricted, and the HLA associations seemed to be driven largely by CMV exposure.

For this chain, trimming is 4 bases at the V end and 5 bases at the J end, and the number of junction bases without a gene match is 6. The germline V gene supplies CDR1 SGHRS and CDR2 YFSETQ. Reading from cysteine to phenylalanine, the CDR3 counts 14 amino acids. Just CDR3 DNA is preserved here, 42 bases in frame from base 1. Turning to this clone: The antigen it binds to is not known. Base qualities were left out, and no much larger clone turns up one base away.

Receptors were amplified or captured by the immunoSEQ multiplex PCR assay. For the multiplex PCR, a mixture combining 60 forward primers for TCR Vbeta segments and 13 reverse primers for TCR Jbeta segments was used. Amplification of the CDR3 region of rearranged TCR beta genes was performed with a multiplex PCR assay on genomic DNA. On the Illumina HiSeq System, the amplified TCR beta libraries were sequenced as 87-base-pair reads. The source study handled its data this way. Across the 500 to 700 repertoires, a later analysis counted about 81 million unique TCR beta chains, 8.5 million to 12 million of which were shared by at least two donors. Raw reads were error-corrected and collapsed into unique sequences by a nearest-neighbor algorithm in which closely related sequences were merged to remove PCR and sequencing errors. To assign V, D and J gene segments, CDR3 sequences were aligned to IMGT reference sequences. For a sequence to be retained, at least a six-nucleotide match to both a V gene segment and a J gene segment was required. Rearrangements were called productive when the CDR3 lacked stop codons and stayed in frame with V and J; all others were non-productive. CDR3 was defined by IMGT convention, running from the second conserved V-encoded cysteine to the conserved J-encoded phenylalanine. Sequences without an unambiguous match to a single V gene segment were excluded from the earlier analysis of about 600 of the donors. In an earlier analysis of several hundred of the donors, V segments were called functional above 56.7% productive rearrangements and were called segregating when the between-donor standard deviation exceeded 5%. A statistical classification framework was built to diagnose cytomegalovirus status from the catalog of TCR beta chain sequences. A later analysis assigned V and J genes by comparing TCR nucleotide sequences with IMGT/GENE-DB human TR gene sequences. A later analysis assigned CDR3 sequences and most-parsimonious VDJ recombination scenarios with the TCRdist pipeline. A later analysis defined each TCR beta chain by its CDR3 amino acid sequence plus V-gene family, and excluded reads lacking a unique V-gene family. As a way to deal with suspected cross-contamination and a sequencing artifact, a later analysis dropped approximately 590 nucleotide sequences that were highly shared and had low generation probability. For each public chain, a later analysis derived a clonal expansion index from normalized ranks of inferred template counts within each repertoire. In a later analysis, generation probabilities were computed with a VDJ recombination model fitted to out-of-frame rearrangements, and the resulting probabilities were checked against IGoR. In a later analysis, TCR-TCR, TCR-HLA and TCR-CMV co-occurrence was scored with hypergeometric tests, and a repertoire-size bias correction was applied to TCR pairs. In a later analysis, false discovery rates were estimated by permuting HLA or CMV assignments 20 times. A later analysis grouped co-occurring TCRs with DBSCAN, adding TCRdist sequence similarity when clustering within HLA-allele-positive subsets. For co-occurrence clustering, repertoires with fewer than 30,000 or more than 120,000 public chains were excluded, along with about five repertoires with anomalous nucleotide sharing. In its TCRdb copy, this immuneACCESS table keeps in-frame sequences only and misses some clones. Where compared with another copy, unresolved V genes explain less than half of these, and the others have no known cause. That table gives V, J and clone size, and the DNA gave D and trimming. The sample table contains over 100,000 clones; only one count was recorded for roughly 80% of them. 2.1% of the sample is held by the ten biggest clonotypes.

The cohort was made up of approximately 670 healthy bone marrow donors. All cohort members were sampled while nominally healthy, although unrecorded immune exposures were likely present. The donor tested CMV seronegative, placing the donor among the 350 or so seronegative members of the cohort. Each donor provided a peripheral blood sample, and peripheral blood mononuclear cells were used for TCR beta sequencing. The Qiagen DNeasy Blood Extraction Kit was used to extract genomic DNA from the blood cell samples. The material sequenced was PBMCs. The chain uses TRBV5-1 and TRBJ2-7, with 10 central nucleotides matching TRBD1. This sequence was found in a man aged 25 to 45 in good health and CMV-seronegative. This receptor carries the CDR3 CASSPGQGPHEQYF. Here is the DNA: TGCGCCAGCAGCCCGGGACAGGGGCCCCACGAGCAGTACTTC.